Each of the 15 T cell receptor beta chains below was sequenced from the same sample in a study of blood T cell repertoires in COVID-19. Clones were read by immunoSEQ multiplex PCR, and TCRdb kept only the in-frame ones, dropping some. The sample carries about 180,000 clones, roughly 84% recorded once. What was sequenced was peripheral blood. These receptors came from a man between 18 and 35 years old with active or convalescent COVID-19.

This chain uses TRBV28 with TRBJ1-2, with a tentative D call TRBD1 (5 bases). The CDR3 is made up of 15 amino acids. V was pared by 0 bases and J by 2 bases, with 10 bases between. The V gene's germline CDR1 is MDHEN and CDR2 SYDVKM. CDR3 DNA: TGTGCCAGCAGTTTATGGGGTGGGGGGAACTATGGCTACACCTTC. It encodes CASSLWGGGNYGYTF.

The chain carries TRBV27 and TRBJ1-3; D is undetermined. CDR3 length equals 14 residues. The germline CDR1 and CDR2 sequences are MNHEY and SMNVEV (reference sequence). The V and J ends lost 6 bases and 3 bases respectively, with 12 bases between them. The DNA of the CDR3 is TGTGCCAGCAGGCTCCGCTCGGGTGGAAACACCATATATTTT. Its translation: CASRLRSGGNTIYF.

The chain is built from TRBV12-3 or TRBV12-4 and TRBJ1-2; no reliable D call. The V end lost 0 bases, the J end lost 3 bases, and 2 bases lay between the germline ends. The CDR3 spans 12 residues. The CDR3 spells CASSLAYYGYTF. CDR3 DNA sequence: TGTGCCAGCAGTTTAGCCTACTATGGCTACACCTTC.

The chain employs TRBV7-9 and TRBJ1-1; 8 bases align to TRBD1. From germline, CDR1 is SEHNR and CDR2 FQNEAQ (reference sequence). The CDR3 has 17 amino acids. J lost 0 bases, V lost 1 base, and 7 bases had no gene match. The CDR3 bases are TGTGCCAGCAGCTTAGTTCGGACAGGGATTATGAACACTGAAGCTTTCTTT. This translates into CASSLVRTGIMNTEAFF.

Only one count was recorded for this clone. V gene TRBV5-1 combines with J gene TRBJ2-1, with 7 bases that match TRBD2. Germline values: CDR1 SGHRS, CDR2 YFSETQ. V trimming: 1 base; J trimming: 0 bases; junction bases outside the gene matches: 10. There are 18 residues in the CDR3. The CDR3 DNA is TGCGCCAGCAGCTTGTCTACTAGCGCAACGAGCTCCTACAATGAGCAGTTCTTC. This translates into CASSLSTSATSSYNEQFF.

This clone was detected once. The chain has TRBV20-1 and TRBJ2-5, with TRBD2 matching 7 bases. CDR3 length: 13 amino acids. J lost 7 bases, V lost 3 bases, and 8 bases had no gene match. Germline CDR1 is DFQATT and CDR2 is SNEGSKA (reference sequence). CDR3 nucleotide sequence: TGCAGTGCTAGTCTTCCGGGGGGAGGGACCCAGTACTTC. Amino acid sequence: CSASLPGGGTQYF.

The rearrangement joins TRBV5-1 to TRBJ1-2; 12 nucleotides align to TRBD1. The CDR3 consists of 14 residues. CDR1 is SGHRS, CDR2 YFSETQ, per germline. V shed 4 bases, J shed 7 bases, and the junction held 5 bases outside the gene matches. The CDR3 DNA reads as TGCGCCAGCAGCGGGGGACAGGGGGCGGTTGGCTACACCTTC. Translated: CASSGGQGAVGYTF.

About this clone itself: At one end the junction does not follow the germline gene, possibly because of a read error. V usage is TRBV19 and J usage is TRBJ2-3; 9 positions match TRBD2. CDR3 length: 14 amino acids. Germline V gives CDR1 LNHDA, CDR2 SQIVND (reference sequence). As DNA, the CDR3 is TGTGCCAGTAGTATCAGCCAGGGACTAGCCCCCCCCCTATTT. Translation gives CASSISQGLAPPLF.

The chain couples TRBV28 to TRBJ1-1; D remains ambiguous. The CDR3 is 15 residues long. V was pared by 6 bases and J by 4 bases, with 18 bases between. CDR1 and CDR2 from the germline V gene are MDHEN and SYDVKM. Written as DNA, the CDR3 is TGTGCCAGCAGGGTTGACCGGTCGGGTGGCACTGAAGCTTTCTTT. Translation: CASRVDRSGGTEAFF.

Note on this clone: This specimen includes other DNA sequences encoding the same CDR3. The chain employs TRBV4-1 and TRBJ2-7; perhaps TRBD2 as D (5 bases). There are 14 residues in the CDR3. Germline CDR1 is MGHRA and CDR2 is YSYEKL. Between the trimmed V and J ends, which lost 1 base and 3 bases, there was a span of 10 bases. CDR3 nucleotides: TGCGCCAGCAGCCAAGGGGAACGGGGCTACGAGCAGTACTTC. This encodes CASSQGERGYEQYF.

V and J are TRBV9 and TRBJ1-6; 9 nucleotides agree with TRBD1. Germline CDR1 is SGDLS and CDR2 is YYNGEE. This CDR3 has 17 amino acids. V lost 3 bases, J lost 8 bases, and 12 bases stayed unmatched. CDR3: CASSGWDRERRDSPLHF. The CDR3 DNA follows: TGTGCCAGCAGCGGGTGGGACAGGGAACGGCGTGATTCACCCCTCCACTTT.

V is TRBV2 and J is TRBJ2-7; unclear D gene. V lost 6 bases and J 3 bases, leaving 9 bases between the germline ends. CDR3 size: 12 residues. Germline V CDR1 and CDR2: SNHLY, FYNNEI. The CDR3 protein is CASRQRLYEQYF. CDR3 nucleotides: TGTGCCAGCAGGCAGCGTCTCTACGAGCAGTACTTC. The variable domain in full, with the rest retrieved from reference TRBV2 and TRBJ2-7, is EPEVTQTPSHQVTQMGQEVILRCVPISNHLYFYWYRQILGQKVEFLVSFYNNEISEKSEIFDDQFSVERPDGSNFTLKIRSTKLEDSAMYFCASRQRLYEQYFGPGTRLTVT.

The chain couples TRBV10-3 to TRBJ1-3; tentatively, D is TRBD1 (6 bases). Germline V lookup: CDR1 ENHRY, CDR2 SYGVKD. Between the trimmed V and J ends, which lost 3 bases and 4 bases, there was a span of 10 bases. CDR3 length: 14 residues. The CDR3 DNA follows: TGTGCCATCAGTGATCCTGGACAGGGAAACACCATATATTTT. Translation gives CAISDPGQGNTIYF.

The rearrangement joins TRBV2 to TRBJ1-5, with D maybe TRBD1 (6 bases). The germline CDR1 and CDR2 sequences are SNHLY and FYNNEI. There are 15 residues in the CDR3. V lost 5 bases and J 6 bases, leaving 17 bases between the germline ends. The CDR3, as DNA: TGTGCCAGCAGTTCAACTAGGGGGGGTATTCAGCCCCAGCATTTT. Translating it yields CASSSTRGGIQPQHF. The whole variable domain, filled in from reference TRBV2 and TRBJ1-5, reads EPEVTQTPSHQVTQMGQEVILRCVPISNHLYFYWYRQILGQKVEFLVSFYNNEISEKSEIFDDQFSVERPDGSNFTLKIRSTKLEDSAMYFCASSSTRGGIQPQHFGDGTRLSIL.

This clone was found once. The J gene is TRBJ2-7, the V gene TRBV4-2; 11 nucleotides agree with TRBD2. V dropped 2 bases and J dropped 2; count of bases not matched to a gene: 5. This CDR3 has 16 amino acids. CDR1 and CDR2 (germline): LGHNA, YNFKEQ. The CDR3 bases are TGTGCCAGCAGCCAAATAGCGGGAGGGAACCCCTACGAGCAGTACTTC. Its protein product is CASSQIAGGNPYEQYF.